This TCR beta chain was profiled in a study of technical replicates of blood from a few donors. Germline V gene data show CDR1 as MNHNS and CDR2 as SASEGT. The V gene lost 8 bases and the J gene lost 5 bases, with 15 bases spanning the gap. CDR3 length: 14 residues. The assay was immunoSEQ multiplex PCR, and TCRdb's table has in-frame clones only and misses some. The sample contains 85,000 to 100,000 clones, roughly 90% of which appear only once. This chain connects TRBV6-1 to TRBJ2-2; D possibly corresponds to TRBD2 (6 bases). The sample comprised T cells isolated from PBMCs. This TCR derives from a human donor in good health. In DNA, the CDR3 is TGTGCCAGCCGGCTAGCGACCCCAACCGGGGAGCTGTTTTTT. It is translated as CASRLATPTGELFF.